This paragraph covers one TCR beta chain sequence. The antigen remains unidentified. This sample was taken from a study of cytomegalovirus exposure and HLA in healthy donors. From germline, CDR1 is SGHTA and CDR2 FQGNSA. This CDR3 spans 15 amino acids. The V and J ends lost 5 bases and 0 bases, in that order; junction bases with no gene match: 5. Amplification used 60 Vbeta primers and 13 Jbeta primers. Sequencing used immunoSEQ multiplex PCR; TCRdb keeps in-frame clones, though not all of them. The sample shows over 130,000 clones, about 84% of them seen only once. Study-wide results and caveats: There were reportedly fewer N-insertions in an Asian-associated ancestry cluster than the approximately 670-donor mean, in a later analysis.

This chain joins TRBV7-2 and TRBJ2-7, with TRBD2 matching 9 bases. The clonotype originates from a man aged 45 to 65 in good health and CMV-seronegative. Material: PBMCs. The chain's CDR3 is CASSQTSGPSYEQYF. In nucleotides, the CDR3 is TGTGCCAGCAGCCAGACTAGCGGCCCCTCCTACGAGCAGTACTTC.